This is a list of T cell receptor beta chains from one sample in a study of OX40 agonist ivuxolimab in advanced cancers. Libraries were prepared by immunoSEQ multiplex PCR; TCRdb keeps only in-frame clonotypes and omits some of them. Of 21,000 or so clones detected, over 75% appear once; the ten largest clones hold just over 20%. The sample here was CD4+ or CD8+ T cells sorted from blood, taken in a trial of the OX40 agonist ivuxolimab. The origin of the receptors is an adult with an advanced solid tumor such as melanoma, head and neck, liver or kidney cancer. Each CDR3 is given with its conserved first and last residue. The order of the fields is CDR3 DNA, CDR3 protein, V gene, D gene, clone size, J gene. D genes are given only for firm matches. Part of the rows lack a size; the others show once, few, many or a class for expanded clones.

CDR3 DNA: TGTGCCAGCAGTACAGGGGGTGATACCTACGAGCAGTACTTC
CDR3 protein: CASSTGGDTYEQYF
V gene: TRBV6-1
D gene: TRBD1
clone size: NA
J gene: TRBJ2-7

CDR3 DNA: TGTGCCAGTAGTCCGGAAGGACCTGACTATGGCTACACCTTC
CDR3 protein: CASSPEGPDYGYTF
V gene: TRBV19
D gene: NA
clone size: once
J gene: TRBJ1-2

CDR3 DNA: TGTGCCAGTACAACAGATACGCAGTATTTT
CDR3 protein: CASTTDTQYF
V gene: TRBV2
D gene: NA
clone size: NA
J gene: TRBJ2-3

CDR3 DNA: TGTGCCAGCAGGGAGGGACTGGAAGCTTTCTTT
CDR3 protein: CASREGLEAFF
V gene: TRBV2
D gene: NA
clone size: NA
J gene: TRBJ1-1

CDR3 DNA: TGTGCCATCGCGACAGGACCCTTATACGAGCAGTACTTC
CDR3 protein: CAIATGPLYEQYF
V gene: TRBV27
D gene: NA
clone size: NA
J gene: TRBJ2-7

CDR3 DNA: TGTGCCAGCAGCTCGACAGGGCTTGGGGCAGATACGCAGTATTTT
CDR3 protein: CASSSTGLGADTQYF
V gene: TRBV13
D gene: TRBD1
clone size: NA
J gene: TRBJ2-3

CDR3 DNA: TGTGCCAGTAGTATACGTGGGGGACGGTGGGAGCAGTACTTC
CDR3 protein: CASSIRGGRWEQYF
V gene: TRBV19
D gene: NA
clone size: NA
J gene: TRBJ2-7

CDR3 DNA: TGTGCCAGCAGGCCCAGGGGCGATTACGAGCAGTACTTC
CDR3 protein: CASRPRGDYEQYF
V gene: TRBV6-6
D gene: NA
clone size: NA
J gene: TRBJ2-7

CDR3 DNA: TGTGCTAGCAGCCGAGAGGCCGGATACACAGATACGCAGTATTTT
CDR3 protein: CASSREAGYTDTQYF
V gene: TRBV7-7
D gene: NA
clone size: NA
J gene: TRBJ2-3

CDR3 DNA: TGTGCCAGCAGCTTAGTGGGACAGGGGAGCAATCAGCCCCAGCATTTT
CDR3 protein: CASSLVGQGSNQPQHF
V gene: TRBV5-6
D gene: TRBD1
clone size: NA
J gene: TRBJ1-5

CDR3 DNA: TGTGCCTGGAGTGTAGAGGCCCTAAATCAGCCCCAGCATTTT
CDR3 protein: CAWSVEALNQPQHF
V gene: TRBV30
D gene: NA
clone size: NA
J gene: TRBJ1-5

CDR3 DNA: TGTGCCGGGGTAGCCTCCTATAATTCACCCCTCCACTTT
CDR3 protein: CAGVASYNSPLHF
V gene: TRBV30
D gene: NA
clone size: NA
J gene: TRBJ1-6

CDR3 DNA: TGCGCCAGCAGTACCGGGACAGGGAATCAGCCCCAGCATTTT
CDR3 protein: CASSTGTGNQPQHF
V gene: TRBV10-2
D gene: TRBD1
clone size: NA
J gene: TRBJ1-5

CDR3 DNA: TGTGCCAGCACCTCGCCCGGACAGGGGTTAGGCGAAAAACTGTTTTTT
CDR3 protein: CASTSPGQGLGEKLFF
V gene: TRBV28
D gene: TRBD1
clone size: NA
J gene: TRBJ1-4

CDR3 DNA: TGTGCCTGGCTGAAAGAGTCCTACAATGAGCAGTTCTTC
CDR3 protein: CAWLKESYNEQFF
V gene: TRBV30
D gene: NA
clone size: NA
J gene: TRBJ2-1

CDR3 DNA: TGTGCCAGCAGCGTAGCAGGGGGCAGCCGGGAGACCCAGTACTTC
CDR3 protein: CASSVAGGSRETQYF
V gene: TRBV9
D gene: TRBD1
clone size: NA
J gene: TRBJ2-5

CDR3 DNA: TGCAGCGTCTTTGCCGGGGACAGCCCTGGAAACACCATATATTTT
CDR3 protein: CSVFAGDSPGNTIYF
V gene: TRBV29-1
D gene: TRBD1
clone size: NA
J gene: TRBJ1-3

CDR3 DNA: TGTGCCAGCAGTGAAGCGGGGGGGAGCTCCTACGAGCAGTACTTC
CDR3 protein: CASSEAGGSSYEQYF
V gene: TRBV2
D gene: TRBD2
clone size: NA
J gene: TRBJ2-7

CDR3 DNA: TGTGCCAGCAGCCTAGCCCCGAGCTCCTACAATGAGCAGTTCTTC
CDR3 protein: CASSLAPSSYNEQFF
V gene: TRBV7-3
D gene: NA
clone size: once
J gene: TRBJ2-1

CDR3 DNA: TGTGCCAGTAGTATAGGCCTCGGGACAGGGACAAACATTCAGTACTTC
CDR3 protein: CASSIGLGTGTNIQYF
V gene: TRBV19
D gene: TRBD1
clone size: NA
J gene: TRBJ2-4

CDR3 DNA: TGTGCCAGCTCGGACAGCAATTCACCCCTCCACTTT
CDR3 protein: CASSDSNSPLHF
V gene: TRBV7-9
D gene: NA
clone size: few
J gene: TRBJ1-6

CDR3 DNA: TGTGCCAGCAGTGTGCCACAGGGGGCGCCCCGGGAGACCCAGTACTTC
CDR3 protein: CASSVPQGAPRETQYF
V gene: TRBV28
D gene: TRBD1
clone size: NA
J gene: TRBJ2-5

CDR3 DNA: TGTGCCAGCAGTTTAGGAACAGGGCTAGGGGAGACCCAGTACTTC
CDR3 protein: CASSLGTGLGETQYF
V gene: TRBV28
D gene: NA
clone size: NA
J gene: TRBJ2-5

CDR3 DNA: TGTGCCTGGAGTCAGGCAACCCCGGAGACCCAGTACTTC
CDR3 protein: CAWSQATPETQYF
V gene: TRBV30
D gene: NA
clone size: NA
J gene: TRBJ2-5

CDR3 DNA: TGTGCCTGGGACAGGAGCTCCTACGAGCAGTACTTC
CDR3 protein: CAWDRSSYEQYF
V gene: TRBV30
D gene: NA
clone size: NA
J gene: TRBJ2-7

CDR3 DNA: TGTGCCAGCAGCCCGGGACGGCTGTACAATGAGCAGTTCTTC
CDR3 protein: CASSPGRLYNEQFF
V gene: TRBV27
D gene: NA
clone size: few
J gene: TRBJ2-1

CDR3 DNA: TGTGCCACAACTATACTCGGGACTAGTGGGGACTTGAGCACAGATACGCAGTATTTT
CDR3 protein: CATTILGTSGDLSTDTQYF
V gene: TRBV2
D gene: TRBD2
clone size: NA
J gene: TRBJ2-3

CDR3 DNA: TGTGCCAGCAGCTCAGGACTTTACAACTCTGGAAACACCATATATTTT
CDR3 protein: CASSSGLYNSGNTIYF
V gene: TRBV5-6
D gene: NA
clone size: NA
J gene: TRBJ1-3

CDR3 DNA: TGTGCCAGCAGCTATACCGGGACAGCTCACTATGGCTACACCTTC
CDR3 protein: CASSYTGTAHYGYTF
V gene: TRBV5-1
D gene: TRBD1
clone size: few
J gene: TRBJ1-2

CDR3 DNA: TGTGCCAGCAGCTTAGCTGCTGAAGCTTTCTTT
CDR3 protein: CASSLAAEAFF
V gene: TRBV11-2
D gene: NA
clone size: few
J gene: TRBJ1-1

CDR3 DNA: TGCGCCAGCAGTGAAACTAGCGCTAGCACAGATACGCAGTATTTT
CDR3 protein: CASSETSASTDTQYF
V gene: TRBV10-1
D gene: TRBD2
clone size: NA
J gene: TRBJ2-3

CDR3 DNA: TGTGCTAGTGGCACCCCGGGGGCAGATACGCAGTATTTT
CDR3 protein: CASGTPGADTQYF
V gene: TRBV12-5
D gene: NA
clone size: NA
J gene: TRBJ2-3

CDR3 DNA: TGTGCCAGCAGCTTACAGGGGGGCCCCCTCTATGGCTACACCTTC
CDR3 protein: CASSLQGGPLYGYTF
V gene: TRBV5-4
D gene: TRBD1
clone size: NA
J gene: TRBJ1-2

CDR3 DNA: TGTGCCAGCAGCTTATATCGGGGGAACTACGACTACGAGCAGTACTTC
CDR3 protein: CASSLYRGNYDYEQYF
V gene: TRBV11-2
D gene: NA
clone size: few
J gene: TRBJ2-7

CDR3 DNA: TGTGCCAGCAGTTTGGGGGCTAGACTCTTAGAAAAACTGTTTTTT
CDR3 protein: CASSLGARLLEKLFF
V gene: TRBV27
D gene: NA
clone size: NA
J gene: TRBJ1-4

CDR3 DNA: TGTGCCAGCAGTTACCCGGACACCGGCAATCAGCCCCAGCATTTT
CDR3 protein: CASSYPDTGNQPQHF
V gene: TRBV6-6
D gene: NA
clone size: NA
J gene: TRBJ1-5

CDR3 DNA: TGCGCCAGCAGTCGCGGCCGGCGGGAGGGCCGTACCGGGGAGCTGTTTTTT
CDR3 protein: CASSRGRREGRTGELFF
V gene: TRBV5-1
D gene: TRBD2
clone size: NA
J gene: TRBJ2-2

CDR3 DNA: TGTGCCATCAGTGAGCCAAGTACAGGATTAGACAATGAGCAGTTCTTC
CDR3 protein: CAISEPSTGLDNEQFF
V gene: TRBV10-3
D gene: NA
clone size: once
J gene: TRBJ2-1

CDR3 DNA: TGTGCCAGCAGAATTGGAGGGAACACTGAAGCTTTCTTT
CDR3 protein: CASRIGGNTEAFF
V gene: TRBV6-5
D gene: NA
clone size: once
J gene: TRBJ1-1

CDR3 DNA: TGTGCCAGCAGTTTAACAGGGGGTTTACTTTCACCCCTCCACTTT
CDR3 protein: CASSLTGGLLSPLHF
V gene: TRBV6-6
D gene: TRBD1
clone size: NA
J gene: TRBJ1-6

CDR3 DNA: TGTGCCAGTAGCGCGAAGATGACCGGGACTATAACCGGGGAGCTGTTTTTT
CDR3 protein: CASSAKMTGTITGELFF
V gene: TRBV19
D gene: TRBD2
clone size: NA
J gene: TRBJ2-2

CDR3 DNA: TGTGCCACCAGCGGTTCTAGCGGGAGGGGTACGAATGAGCAGTTCTTC
CDR3 protein: CATSGSSGRGTNEQFF
V gene: TRBV15
D gene: TRBD2
clone size: NA
J gene: TRBJ2-1

CDR3 DNA: TGTGCCAGTAGTATAGGGGGACTGCATTTCTACGAGCAGTACTTC
CDR3 protein: CASSIGGLHFYEQYF
V gene: TRBV19
D gene: NA
clone size: NA
J gene: TRBJ2-7

CDR3 DNA: TGTGCCAGTAGCTTGGGGCTAGCGGACTACCATGGCTCCTACAATGAGCAGTTCTTC
CDR3 protein: CASSLGLADYHGSYNEQFF
V gene: TRBV19
D gene: TRBD2
clone size: once
J gene: TRBJ2-1

CDR3 DNA: TGTGCCAGCAGCTTAGGGCTAGCGGTAGGCACAGATACGCAGTATTTT
CDR3 protein: CASSLGLAVGTDTQYF
V gene: TRBV13
D gene: TRBD2
clone size: NA
J gene: TRBJ2-3

CDR3 DNA: TGTGCCAGCAGCTTAATATCCTGGAGGAGAAGTAGCGGGGGCTACAATGAGCAGTTCTTC
CDR3 protein: CASSLISWRRSSGGYNEQFF
V gene: TRBV7-3
D gene: TRBD2
clone size: NA
J gene: TRBJ2-1

CDR3 DNA: TGTGCCAGCAGCGTAGACCCGGGAGGGGGTTACGAGCAGTACTTC
CDR3 protein: CASSVDPGGGYEQYF
V gene: TRBV9
D gene: TRBD2
clone size: once
J gene: TRBJ2-7

CDR3 DNA: TGTGCCAGCAGTTCCATGAAGAAGCAGTACTTC
CDR3 protein: CASSSMKKQYF
V gene: TRBV6-5
D gene: NA
clone size: NA
J gene: TRBJ2-7

CDR3 DNA: TGTGCCAGCAGTGATTGGACAGGGGGAAGGGATGAGCAGTTCTTC
CDR3 protein: CASSDWTGGRDEQFF
V gene: TRBV2
D gene: TRBD1
clone size: NA
J gene: TRBJ2-1

CDR3 DNA: TGTGCCTGGAGCGCAGAATTCCCCCCGGCCAGCGGGAGAGGCAGGGATGAGCAGTTCTTC
CDR3 protein: CAWSAEFPPASGRGRDEQFF
V gene: TRBV30
D gene: TRBD2
clone size: NA
J gene: TRBJ2-1

CDR3 DNA: TGTGCCAGCAACCCTCCCGCCCCCAGGGCTGAAAAACTGTTTTTT
CDR3 protein: CASNPPAPRAEKLFF
V gene: TRBV28
D gene: NA
clone size: once
J gene: TRBJ1-4

CDR3 DNA: TGCGCCAGCAGCCAAGAAGGAGTGGGGACAGGCTGGAGCACTGAAGCTTTCTTT
CDR3 protein: CASSQEGVGTGWSTEAFF
V gene: TRBV4-1
D gene: TRBD1
clone size: few
J gene: TRBJ1-1

CDR3 DNA: TGTGCCAGCCCAAGACAGGGTACCGGGGAGCTGTTTTTT
CDR3 protein: CASPRQGTGELFF
V gene: TRBV6-6
D gene: TRBD1
clone size: NA
J gene: TRBJ2-2

CDR3 DNA: TGTGCCAGCAGTTTTATACAGGGAGGGGAAAAACTGTTTTTT
CDR3 protein: CASSFIQGGEKLFF
V gene: TRBV28
D gene: NA
clone size: NA
J gene: TRBJ1-4